This is a list of T cell receptor beta chains from one sample in a study of blood T cell repertoires in COVID-19. TCRdb's table, derived via immunoSEQ multiplex PCR, lists solely in-frame clones and lacks some. The sample holds around 160,000 clones, roughly nine tenths seen once. Specimen: peripheral blood. All receptors derive from a man between 18 and 29 years old with acute or convalescent COVID-19. Both conserved end residues are part of each CDR3. The D gene is left open where the match is weak. Size tells how often a clone was seen (once, few, many) or the class of an expanded clone, and some rows leave it out.

d_gene,v_gene,j_gene,abundance,CDR3aa,CDR3nt
NA,TRBV19,TRBJ1-5,NA,CASSPGAGIQPQHF,TGTGCCAGTAGTCCAGGGGCAGGGATTCAGCCCCAGCATTTT
TRBD2,TRBV4-2,TRBJ2-2,NA,CASSQAGTSGGTGELFF,TGTGCCAGCAGCCAAGCGGGGACTAGCGGGGGCACCGGGGAGCTGTTTTTT
NA,TRBV5-1,TRBJ2-1,NA,CASSRSRASVNNEQFF,TGCGCCAGCAGTCGTTCCCGGGCTAGCGTGAACAATGAGCAGTTCTTC
TRBD1,TRBV19,TRBJ1-2,NA,CASTGTGRSGYTF,TGTGCCAGTACCGGGACAGGGCGTAGTGGCTACACCTTC
NA,TRBV4-1,TRBJ2-1,NA,CASSQGARDNEQFF,TGCGCCAGCAGCCAGGGGGCTCGAGACAATGAGCAGTTCTTC
NA,TRBV10-3,TRBJ1-1,NA,CAISESGARNAFF,TGTGCCATCAGTGAGTCAGGGGCGCGGAATGCTTTCTTT
NA,TRBV28,TRBJ2-5,NA,CASSLWGQGIQETQYF,TGTGCCAGCAGTTTATGGGGTCAGGGGATACAAGAGACCCAGTACTTC
TRBD1,TRBV7-3,TRBJ2-3,NA,CASSSRGDSRTDTQYF,TGTGCCAGCAGCTCCCGAGGGGACAGCCGCACAGATACGCAGTATTTT
TRBD1,TRBV28,TRBJ1-2,NA,CASSSIATGGYGYTF,TGTGCCAGCAGTTCCATAGCGACAGGGGGCTATGGCTACACCTTC
TRBD2,TRBV5-4,TRBJ2-2,NA,CASSLGLAGSTGELFF,TGTGCCAGCAGCCTGGGACTAGCGGGGTCCACCGGGGAGCTGTTTTTT
TRBD2,TRBV5-1,TRBJ2-3,NA,CASSLDVAGGPPDTQYF,TGCGCCAGCAGCTTGGATGTAGCGGGGGGGCCTCCAGATACGCAGTATTTT
NA,TRBV30,TRBJ2-5,NA,CAWTAIAGRETQYF,TGTGCCTGGACCGCTATAGCAGGGCGAGAGACCCAGTACTTC
NA,TRBV25-1,TRBJ1-6,NA,CASSDWSLYNSPLHF,TGTGCCAGCAGTGATTGGAGCCTCTATAATTCACCCCTCCACTTT
TRBD1,TRBV5-1,TRBJ2-2,NA,CASSYGTANTGELFF,TGCGCCAGCAGCTACGGGACAGCGAACACCGGGGAGCTGTTTTTT
NA,TRBV6-5,TRBJ1-4,once,CASSYGGVNEKLFF,TGTGCCAGCAGTTACGGAGGGGTAAATGAAAAACTGTTTTTT
NA,TRBV5-1,TRBJ1-1,NA,CASRIWQGVNTEAFF,TGCGCCAGCAGAATATGGCAGGGTGTGAACACTGAAGCTTTCTTT
NA,TRBV19,TRBJ2-2,NA,CASSGSGRIAGELFF,TGTGCCAGTAGTGGGAGTGGGCGAATTGCCGGGGAGCTGTTTTTT
TRBD1,TRBV18,TRBJ2-5,NA,CASSSTGTGSRETQYF,TGTGCCAGCTCAAGCACCGGGACAGGGTCGAGGGAGACCCAGTACTTC
NA,TRBV24-1,TRBJ2-1,NA,CATSDSQGPREQFF,TGTGCCACCAGTGATTCTCAGGGGCCCCGCGAGCAGTTCTTC
NA,TRBV5-1,TRBJ2-5,NA,CASSFGLKETQYF,TGCGCCAGCAGCTTTGGACTTAAGGAGACCCAGTACTTC
NA,TRBV2,TRBJ1-1,NA,CASSLENTEAFF,TGTGCCAGCAGCCTAGAGAACACTGAAGCTTTCTTT
NA,TRBV24-1,TRBJ2-7,NA,CATSDGSYEQYF,TGTGCCACCAGTGATGGGAGCTACGAGCAGTACTTC
TRBD1,TRBV12-3/TRBV12-4,TRBJ2-5,once,CASRGQGVATQYF,TGTGCCAGCAGAGGACAGGGGGTTGCGACCCAGTACTTC
TRBD2,TRBV27,TRBJ2-3,once,CASKAGGPLDTQYF,TGTGCCAGCAAGGCGGGGGGCCCTCTAGATACGCAGTATTTT
TRBD1,TRBV5-5,TRBJ1-1,once,CASSPSDRGSTEAFF,TGTGCCAGCAGCCCCTCGGACAGGGGGAGTACTGAAGCTTTCTTT
TRBD1,TRBV7-8,TRBJ1-5,NA,CASSSSGGYNQPQHF,TGTGCCAGCAGCTCCTCAGGGGGCTACAATCAGCCCCAGCATTTT
NA,TRBV6-1,TRBJ1-1,NA,CASSDPSWGLTLNTEAFF,TGTGCCAGCAGTGACCCTAGTTGGGGGCTTACACTGAACACTGAAGCTTTCTTT
TRBD1,TRBV29-1,TRBJ2-3,few,CSAGTGWTQGGDTQYF,TGCAGCGCCGGGACAGGTTGGACCCAAGGGGGAGATACGCAGTATTTT
TRBD1,TRBV3-1/TRBV3-2,TRBJ1-5,NA,CASSPDRGSNQPQHF,TGTGCCAGCAGCCCCGACAGGGGAAGCAATCAGCCCCAGCATTTT
NA,TRBV7-9,TRBJ1-1,NA,CASSSMTGNTEAFF,TGTGCCAGCAGCTCCATGACGGGGAACACTGAAGCTTTCTTT
TRBD1,TRBV7-9,TRBJ2-1,NA,CASSYYRGNEQFF,TGTGCCAGCAGCTACTACAGGGGCAATGAGCAGTTCTTC
TRBD2,TRBV28,TRBJ2-2,NA,CASRAERGRAGELFF,TGTGCCAGCAGAGCTGAGCGGGGTAGGGCCGGGGAGCTGTTTTTT
NA,TRBV7-8,TRBJ1-1,NA,CASSPEVGVDTEAFF,TGTGCCAGCAGCCCCGAGGTAGGGGTGGACACTGAAGCTTTCTTT
NA,TRBV10-1,TRBJ2-3,NA,CASRETQGSDTQYF,TGCGCCAGCAGGGAGACTCAGGGTTCAGATACGCAGTATTTT
NA,TRBV28,TRBJ2-2,NA,CASSLTGANTGELFF,TGTGCCAGCAGTTTGACAGGAGCGAACACCGGGGAGCTGTTTTTT
NA,TRBV12-5,TRBJ1-1,NA,CASVLGGWTEAFF,TGTGCTAGTGTCCTGGGGGGTTGGACTGAAGCTTTCTTT
TRBD1,TRBV24-1,TRBJ2-7,NA,CATSGQGTYEQYF,TGTGCCACCAGCGGACAGGGTACCTACGAGCAGTACTTC
TRBD1,TRBV10-3,TRBJ1-2,NA,CAIRRTGRDGYTF,TGTGCCATCAGAAGGACAGGGAGGGATGGCTACACCTTC
NA,TRBV7-2,TRBJ2-7,NA,CASSLTYSYEQYF,TGTGCCAGCAGCTTAACCTACTCCTACGAGCAGTACTTC
TRBD1,TRBV12-3/TRBV12-4,TRBJ1-2,NA,CASYRGGYGYTF,TGTGCCAGCTACAGGGGGGGCTATGGCTACACCTTC
TRBD2,TRBV3-1/TRBV3-2,TRBJ2-3,NA,CASSQGTSGGSTDTQYF,TGTGCCAGCAGCCAAGGGACTAGCGGGGGAAGCACAGATACGCAGTATTTT
TRBD1,TRBV4-1,TRBJ1-5,NA,CASSRTGYNQPQHF,TGCGCCAGCAGCCGGACAGGGTATAATCAGCCCCAGCATTTT
TRBD2,TRBV2,TRBJ2-1,NA,CASSEASNGGEAFF,TGTGCCAGCAGTGAAGCATCTAACGGGGGGGAGGCCTTCTTC
TRBD2,TRBV5-6,TRBJ2-3,NA,CASSFQGRATDTQYF,TGTGCCAGCAGCTTCCAAGGGAGGGCCACAGATACGCAGTATTTT
NA,TRBV3-1/TRBV3-2,TRBJ2-1,NA,CASTLTAGFFSEQFF,TGTGCCAGCACCCTAACGGCGGGCTTCTTCTCTGAGCAGTTCTTC
TRBD1,TRBV30,TRBJ1-6,NA,CAWSDRGLSYNSPLHF,TGTGCCTGGAGTGACAGGGGGCTCTCCTATAATTCACCCCTCCACTTT
NA,TRBV27,TRBJ1-6,once,CASSTPGGSPLHF,TGTGCCAGCAGTACTCCAGGTGGTTCACCCCTCCACTTT
NA,TRBV4-2,TRBJ1-4,once,CASSQELSTNEKLFF,TGTGCCAGCAGCCAAGAACTGTCAACTAATGAAAAACTGTTTTTT
NA,TRBV30,TRBJ1-2,NA,CAWSLQAYYGYTF,TGTGCCTGGAGTCTCCAGGCCTACTATGGCTACACCTTC
NA,TRBV3-1/TRBV3-2,TRBJ1-1,NA,CASSHYTGNTEAFF,TGTGCCAGCAGCCATTACACAGGGAACACTGAAGCTTTCTTT
NA,TRBV4-1,TRBJ1-5,NA,CASSQEGAGGNQPQHF,TGCGCCAGCAGCCAAGAGGGGGCAGGAGGCAATCAGCCCCAGCATTTT
TRBD1,TRBV10-3,TRBJ2-7,NA,CAISESGTNRGADYEQYF,TGTGCCATCAGTGAGTCGGGAACCAACAGGGGGGCGGATTACGAGCAGTACTTC
TRBD2,TRBV19,TRBJ2-1,once,CASSASLAAAYNEQFF,TGTGCCAGTAGTGCCTCACTAGCGGCGGCCTACAATGAGCAGTTCTTC
NA,TRBV2,TRBJ1-1,few,CASSERRTEAFF,TGTGCCAGCAGTGAAAGGAGGACTGAAGCTTTCTTT
TRBD1,TRBV19,TRBJ2-2,NA,CASSILTGEAGELFF,TGTGCCAGTAGTATTTTGACAGGGGAAGCCGGGGAGCTGTTTTTT
NA,TRBV9,TRBJ2-5,NA,CASSVAGETQYF,TGTGCCAGCAGCGTAGCGGGAGAGACCCAGTACTTC